A single sample is the source of the 25 T cell receptor beta chains below, sequenced in a study of cytomegalovirus exposure and HLA in healthy donors (dated by TCRdb to 2017 to 2019). To prepare the library, the immunoSEQ multiplex PCR assay was applied. The multiplex PCR relied on a mix of 60 forward primers for TCR Vbeta segments and 13 reverse primers for TCR Jbeta segments. TCRdb obtained this table from immuneACCESS and retained in-frame rearrangements with V and J assigned. These tables miss some clones; where compared with another copy, unresolved V genes account for less than half of the shortfall, and the remainder is unexplained. Within this sample are 250,000 to 350,000 clones, with 86% of them counted one time only. The ten largest clones capture roughly 4% of the sample. The specimen was PBMCs. All receptors derive from a man aged 35 to 55 in good health and CMV-seropositive.

This chain links TRBV9 with TRBJ2-2; no definite D call. Germline values: CDR1 SGDLS, CDR2 YYNGEE. This CDR3 is built from 15 residues. Between the trimmed V and J ends, which lost 2 bases and 1 base, there was a span of 9 bases. The CDR3 sequence is CASSVRHQNTGELFF. CDR3 in DNA: TGTGCCAGCAGCGTGAGACACCAGAACACCGGGGAGCTGTTTTTT.

This clone was detected only once. The gene calls are TRBV12-5 and TRBJ1-2; no definite D call. This CDR3 is 13 amino acids long. Germline loops: CDR1 LGHNT, CDR2 FRNRAP. V dropped 2 bases and J dropped 7 bases, with 11 bases sitting between them. Written as DNA, the CDR3 is TGTGCTAGTGGTTTGTCCTTAGTAAGTGGCTACACCTTC. Protein product: CASGLSLVSGYTF.

This chain links TRBV9 with TRBJ2-5; the match to TRBD2 covers 11 bases. Germline values: CDR1 SGDLS, CDR2 YYNGEE. With 3 bases clipped from V and 0 bases from J, the junction kept 7 bases outside the gene matches. The CDR3 is 17 amino acids. The CDR3 loop reads CASSEPLAGGYQETQYF. DNA of the CDR3: TGTGCCAGCAGCGAGCCTCTAGCGGGAGGCTACCAAGAGACCCAGTACTTC.

The rearrangement uses TRBV6-1 and TRBJ2-5; 8 bases fit TRBD1. The CDR3 extends over 16 amino acids. The J segment lost 4 bases and the V segment lost 3 bases, leaving 10 bases of the junction unmatched. CDR1 is MNHNS, CDR2 SASEGT, per germline. For the CDR3, the DNA is TGTGCCAGCAGTGAGTTGCGACAGGGGTGGTTAGAGACCCAGTACTTC. This sequence encodes CASSELRQGWLETQYF.

The chain carries TRBV14 and TRBJ2-7, with a tentative D call TRBD1 (5 bases). Germline V CDR1 and CDR2: SGHDN, FVKESK. The V gene lost 1 base and the J gene lost 5 bases, with 12 bases spanning the gap. The CDR3 runs to 14 residues. CDR3 in DNA: TGTGCCAGCAGCCAAGCAGGGTACCTCAACGAGCAGTACTTC. Residues: CASSQAGYLNEQYF.

This sequence joins TRBV19 and TRBJ2-2, with D possibly TRBD1 on 5 matching bases. This CDR3 is 12 amino acids long. Germline V gene sequence: CDR1 LNHDA, CDR2 SQIVND (reference sequence). With 4 bases removed from V and 7 bases from J, the gap between germline ends came to 7 bases. The DNA for the CDR3 is TGTGCCAGTAGTAAGGGGATCGGGGAGCTGTTTTTT. Its protein product is CASSKGIGELFF. Complete variable domain (other parts from reference TRBV19 and TRBJ2-2): DGGITQSPKYLFRKEGQNVTLSCEQNLNHDAMYWYRQDPGQGLRLIYYSQIVNDFQKGDIAEGYSVSREKKESFPLTVTSAQKNPTAFYLCASSKGIGELFFGEGSRLTVL.

The rearrangement links TRBV6-5 to TRBJ2-2; D is unclear. This CDR3 has 13 residues. Trimming left V 2 bases short and J 3 bases short, with 4 bases between. Germline CDR1 reads MNHEY; CDR2 reads SVGAGI. The CDR3: CASSYEDTGELFF. CDR3 coding DNA: TGTGCCAGCAGTTACGAGGACACCGGGGAGCTGTTTTTT.

V is TRBV6-1 and J is TRBJ1-1, with TRBD1 identical over 9 bases. The CDR3 has 16 residues. The V gene's germline CDR1 is MNHNS and CDR2 SASEGT. The J segment lost 1 base and the V segment lost 4 bases, leaving 7 bases of the junction unmatched. The CDR3 bases are TGTGCCAGCAGTGTCGGGACAGGGCTGCCGAACACTGAAGCTTTCTTT. This sequence encodes CASSVGTGLPNTEAFF.

The chain couples TRBV28 to TRBJ1-5; TRBD1 agrees at 7 bases. The CDR3 loop spans 12 amino acids. The germline V gene encodes CDR1 MDHEN and CDR2 SYDVKM. V shed 8 bases, J shed 5 bases, and the junction held 3 bases outside the gene matches. The CDR3 here is CASVTGDQPQHF. CDR3 in DNA: TGTGCCAGCGTCACAGGGGATCAGCCCCAGCATTTT.

CDR3 protein: CASSPRSGGGEQYF. Written as DNA, the CDR3 is TGTGCCAGCTCACCTCGGTCCGGGGGAGGCGAGCAGTACTTC. This chain links TRBV18 with TRBJ2-7; TRBD2 is a possible D gene (6 bases). This CDR3 is 14 amino acids long. Germline assignment: CDR1 KGHSH and CDR2 LQKENI. V was shortened by 3 bases and J by 6 bases, with 15 bases between the two germline ends.

The chain uses TRBV27 and TRBJ2-7; 8 bases fit TRBD1. Per the germline V gene, CDR1 is MNHEY and CDR2 is SMNVEV (reference sequence). The junction had 5 bases not matched to a gene; V was cut back by 5 bases and J by 5 bases. CDR3 size: 13 residues. CDR3 DNA: TGTGCCAGCAGTGTAGACAGGGGCCACGAGCAGTACTTC. Translation gives CASSVDRGHEQYF.

The chain carries TRBV5-6 and TRBJ2-1; D possibly corresponds to TRBD1 (6 bases). Trimming took off 5 bases at V and 0 bases at J, with 15 bases between the two ends. The V gene's germline CDR1 is SGHDT and CDR2 YYEEEE. The CDR3 totals 16 residues. The CDR3 sequence: CASRRTGTSSYNEQFF. As DNA, the CDR3 is TGTGCCAGCAGACGCACAGGGACAAGCTCCTACAATGAGCAGTTCTTC.

This clone is a singleton in its sample. The chain links TRBV12-5 to TRBJ2-3; D is perhaps TRBD1 (6 bases). V lost 6 bases and J lost 3, with 7 bases in between. CDR1 LGHNT and CDR2 FRNRAP come from the germline V gene. The CDR3 contains 12 residues. DNA for the CDR3: TGTGCTAGTGGAGGACAGACAGATACGCAGTATTTT. Translation: CASGGQTDTQYF.

The chain employs TRBV18 and TRBJ1-5, with no clear D. V lost 4 bases and J lost 3, with 10 bases in between. CDR3 size: 14 residues. The germline CDR1 and CDR2 sequences are KGHSH and LQKENI. Here the CDR3 reads CASSLTDSNQPQHF. The CDR3 nucleotides read TGTGCCAGCTCACTAACAGATTCCAATCAGCCCCAGCATTTT.

The rearrangement links TRBV5-8 to TRBJ2-5, with 8 bases identical to TRBD1. Near its end, the DNA agrees better with TRBJ2-7, so the J call may be wrong. The CDR3 sequence is 13 residues long. Germline lookup yields CDR1 SGHTS and CDR2 YDEGEE. CDR3 region: CASSKGQAYEQYF. The CDR3 DNA follows: TGTGCCAGCAGCAAGGGACAGGCCTACGAGCAGTACTTC.

The chain recombines TRBV28 with TRBJ2-7; D gene unclear. The CDR3 is 12 amino acids. Germline-derived CDR1 and CDR2 are MDHEN and SYDVKM. V lost 4 bases and J 7 bases, leaving 11 bases between the germline ends. CDR3 region: CASSSVFEEQYF. The CDR3 nucleotides read TGTGCCAGCAGTTCGGTTTTCGAAGAGCAGTACTTC.

The chain's CDR3 is CASSSPGQGNTEAFF. Written as DNA, the CDR3 is TGCGCCAGCAGTAGCCCGGGACAGGGTAACACTGAAGCTTTCTTT. The rearrangement links TRBV10-2 to TRBJ1-1; 9 bases are a match to TRBD1. With 5 bases clipped from V and 2 bases from J, the junction kept 6 bases outside the gene matches. The CDR3 sequence is 15 residues long. The V gene's germline CDR1 is WSHSY and CDR2 SAAADI.

The J gene is TRBJ2-1, the V gene TRBV2; D ambiguous. This CDR3 is 13 amino acids long. Germline CDR1 reads SNHLY; CDR2 reads FYNNEI. V was shortened by 1 base and J by 8 bases, with 9 bases between the two germline ends. In nucleotides, the CDR3 is TGTGCCAGCAGTGAAGTAATGGGCCATGAGCAGTTCTTC. It is translated as CASSEVMGHEQFF. The full variable domain, rest sourced from reference TRBV2 and TRBJ2-1, is EPEVTQTPSHQVTQMGQEVILRCVPISNHLYFYWYRQILGQKVEFLVSFYNNEISEKSEIFDDQFSVERPDGSNFTLKIRSTKLEDSAMYFCASSEVMGHEQFFGPGTRLTVL.

This sequence joins TRBV5-1 and TRBJ2-1, with D hard to call. This CDR3 has 13 amino acids. V lost 0 bases and J lost 5, with 6 bases in between. Germline-derived CDR1 and CDR2 are SGHRS and YFSETQ. The CDR3 sequence is CASSLVLDNEQFF. Written as DNA, the CDR3 is TGCGCCAGCAGCTTGGTTCTAGACAATGAGCAGTTCTTC. The full variable domain, its missing parts supplied by reference TRBV5-1 and TRBJ2-1, is KAGVTQTPRYLIKTRGQQVTLSCSPISGHRSVSWYQQTPGQGLQFLFEYFSETQRNKGNFPGRFSGRQFSNSRSEMNVSTLELGDSALYLCASSLVLDNEQFFGPGTRLTVL.

The chain is built from TRBV5-1 and TRBJ2-5, with 7 nucleotides matching TRBD1. The DNA end is more similar to TRBJ2-7, so the J call may be wrong. The CDR3 totals 16 residues. Germline CDR1 is SGHRS and CDR2 is YFSETQ. The CDR3 protein is CASSLGTVPSSYEQYF. CDR3 coding DNA: TGCGCCAGCAGCCTTGGGACAGTCCCGAGCTCCTACGAGCAGTACTTC.

The rearrangement joins TRBV10-3 to TRBJ2-7, with TRBD1 matching over 10 bases. The CDR3 spans 15 residues. J gave up 2 bases and V 6 bases, and 7 bases lay outside the gene matches. Germline lookup yields CDR1 ENHRY and CDR2 SYGVKD. The CDR3 sequence: CAISPNGQGAYEQYF. CDR3 coding DNA: TGTGCCATCAGCCCCAACGGACAGGGGGCCTACGAGCAGTACTTC.

This clone appeared a single time. The chain combines TRBV4-1 with TRBJ2-7; 9 nucleotides line up with TRBD2. Germline assignment: CDR1 MGHRA and CDR2 YSYEKL. This CDR3 has 16 residues. V lost 1 base to trimming and J lost 1 base; unmatched junction nucleotides: 5. The CDR3 protein is CASSQALAGISYEQYF. CDR3 nucleotides: TGCGCCAGCAGCCAAGCCCTAGCGGGAATTTCCTACGAGCAGTACTTC.

This clone was detected a few times. J is TRBJ1-1 and V is TRBV4-2; D call uncertain. The V gene lost 3 bases and the J gene lost 4 bases, with 15 bases spanning the gap. The CDR3 length is 15 residues. Germline CDR1 and CDR2: LGHNA and YNFKEQ. CDR3 DNA: TGTGCCAGCAGCCAGATGGGAGGGAGGGTCACTGAAGCTTTCTTT. Translated: CASSQMGGRVTEAFF.

In this sample, this clone turned up a few times. The V and J genes are TRBV19 and TRBJ1-2; no reliable D call. The CDR3 has 11 amino acids. V gave up 3 bases and J gave up 4 bases, with 3 bases separating them. Germline CDR1 and CDR2: LNHDA and SQIVND (reference sequence). The CDR3 DNA reads TGTGCCAGTAGTATGGCCTATGGCTACACCTTC. Translated, it gives CASSMAYGYTF.

The chain uses TRBV7-2 and TRBJ1-4; TRBD1 aligns across 7 bases. Trimming cost V 2 bases and J 9 bases; bases outside gene matches: 12. CDR3 length equals 16 residues. Germline V gene data show CDR1 as SGHTA and CDR2 as FQGNSA. This chain's CDR3 is CASSLPGTVGAKKLFF. The CDR3 DNA is TGTGCCAGCAGCTTACCCGGGACAGTCGGCGCAAAAAAACTGTTTTTT.